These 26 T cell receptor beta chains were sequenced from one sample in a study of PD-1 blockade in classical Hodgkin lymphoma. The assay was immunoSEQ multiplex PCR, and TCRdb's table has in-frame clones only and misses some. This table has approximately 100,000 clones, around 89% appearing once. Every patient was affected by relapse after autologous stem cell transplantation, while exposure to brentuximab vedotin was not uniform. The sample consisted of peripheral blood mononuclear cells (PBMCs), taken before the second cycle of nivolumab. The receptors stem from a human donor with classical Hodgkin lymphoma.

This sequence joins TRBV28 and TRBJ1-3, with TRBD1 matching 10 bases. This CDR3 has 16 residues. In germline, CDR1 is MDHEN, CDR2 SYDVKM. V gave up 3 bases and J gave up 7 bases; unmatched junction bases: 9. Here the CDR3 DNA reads TGTGCCAGCAGTTTTCCCCGGGACAGGGGAACGAACACCATATATTTT. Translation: CASSFPRDRGTNTIYF.

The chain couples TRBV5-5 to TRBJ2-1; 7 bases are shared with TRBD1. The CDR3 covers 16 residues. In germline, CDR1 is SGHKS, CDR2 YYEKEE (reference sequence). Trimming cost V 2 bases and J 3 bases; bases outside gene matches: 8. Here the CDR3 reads CASSFGTATLYNEQFF. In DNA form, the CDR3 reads TGTGCCAGCAGCTTCGGGACAGCTACTCTCTACAATGAGCAGTTCTTC.

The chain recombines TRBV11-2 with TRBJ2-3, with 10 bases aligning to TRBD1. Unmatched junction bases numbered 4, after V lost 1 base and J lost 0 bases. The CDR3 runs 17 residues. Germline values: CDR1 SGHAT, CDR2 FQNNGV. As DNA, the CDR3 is TGTGCCAGCAGCTTAGTAGGGACAGGGGAAAGCACAGATACGCAGTATTTT. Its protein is CASSLVGTGESTDTQYF.

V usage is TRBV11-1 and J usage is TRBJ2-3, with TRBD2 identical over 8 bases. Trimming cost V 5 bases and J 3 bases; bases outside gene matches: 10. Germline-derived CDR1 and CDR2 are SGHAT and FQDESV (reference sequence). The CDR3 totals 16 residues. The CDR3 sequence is CASSPGGVYGTDTQYF. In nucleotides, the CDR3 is TGTGCCAGCAGCCCGGGAGGGGTGTACGGGACAGATACGCAGTATTTT.

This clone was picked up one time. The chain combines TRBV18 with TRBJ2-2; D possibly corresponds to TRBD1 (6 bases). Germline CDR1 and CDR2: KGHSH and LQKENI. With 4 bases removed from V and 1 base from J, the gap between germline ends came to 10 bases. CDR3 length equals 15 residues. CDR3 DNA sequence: TGTGCCAGCTCACGAGAGACAGGGAACACCGGGGAGCTGTTTTTT. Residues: CASSRETGNTGELFF.

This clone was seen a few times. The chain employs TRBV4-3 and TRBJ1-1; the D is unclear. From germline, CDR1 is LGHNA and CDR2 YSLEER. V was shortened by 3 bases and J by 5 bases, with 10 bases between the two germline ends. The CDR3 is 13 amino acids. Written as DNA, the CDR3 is TGCGCCAGCAGCCAGGCGGTCTTTACTGAAGCTTTCTTT. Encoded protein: CASSQAVFTEAFF.

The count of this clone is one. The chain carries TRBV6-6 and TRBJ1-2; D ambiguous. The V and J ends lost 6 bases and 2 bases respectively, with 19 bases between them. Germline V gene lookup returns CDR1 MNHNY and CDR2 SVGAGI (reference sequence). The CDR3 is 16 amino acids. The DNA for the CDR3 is TGTGCCAGCAGCTCTACCTCCAAGAACCTCAACTATGGCTACACCTTC. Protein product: CASSSTSKNLNYGYTF.

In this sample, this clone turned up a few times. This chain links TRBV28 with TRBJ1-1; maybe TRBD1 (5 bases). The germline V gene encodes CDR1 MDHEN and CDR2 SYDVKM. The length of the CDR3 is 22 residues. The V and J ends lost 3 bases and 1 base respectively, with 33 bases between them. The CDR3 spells CASSFISPGSTEPDSWNTEAFF. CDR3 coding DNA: TGTGCCAGCAGTTTTATTTCCCCAGGGAGTACCGAGCCAGACAGCTGGAACACTGAAGCTTTCTTT.

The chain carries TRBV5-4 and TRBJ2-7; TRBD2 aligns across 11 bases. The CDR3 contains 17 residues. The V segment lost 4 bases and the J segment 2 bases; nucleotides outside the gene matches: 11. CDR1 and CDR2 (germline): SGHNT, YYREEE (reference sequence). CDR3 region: CASSRTALAGVTYEQYF. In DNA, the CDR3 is TGTGCCAGCAGCCGTACGGCACTAGCGGGGGTGACCTACGAGCAGTACTTC.

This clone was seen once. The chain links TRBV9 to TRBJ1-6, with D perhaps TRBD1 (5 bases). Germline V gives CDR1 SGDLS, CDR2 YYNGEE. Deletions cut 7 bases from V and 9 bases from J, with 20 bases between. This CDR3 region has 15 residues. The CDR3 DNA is TGTGCCAGCTCTATTCATGGGGACCCTCTTTCACCCCTCCACTTT. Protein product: CASSIHGDPLSPLHF. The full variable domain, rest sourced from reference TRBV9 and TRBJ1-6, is DSGVTQTPKHLITATGQRVTLRCSPRSGDLSVYWYQQSLDQGLQFLIQYYNGEERAKGNILERFSAQQFPDLHSELNLSSLELGDSALYFCASSIHGDPLSPLHFGNGTRLTVT.

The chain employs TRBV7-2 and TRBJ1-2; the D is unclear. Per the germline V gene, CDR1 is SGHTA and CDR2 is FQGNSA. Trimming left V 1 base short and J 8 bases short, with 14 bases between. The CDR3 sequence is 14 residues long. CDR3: CASSLEAQSGGYTF. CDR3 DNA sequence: TGTGCCAGCAGCTTAGAGGCACAGTCGGGCGGCTACACCTTC.

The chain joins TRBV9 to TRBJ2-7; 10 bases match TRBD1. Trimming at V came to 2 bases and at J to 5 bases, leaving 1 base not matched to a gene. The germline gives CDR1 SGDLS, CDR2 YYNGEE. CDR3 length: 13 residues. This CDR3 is CASSVGTGDEQYF. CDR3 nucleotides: TGTGCCAGCAGCGTTGGGACAGGGGACGAGCAGTACTTC.

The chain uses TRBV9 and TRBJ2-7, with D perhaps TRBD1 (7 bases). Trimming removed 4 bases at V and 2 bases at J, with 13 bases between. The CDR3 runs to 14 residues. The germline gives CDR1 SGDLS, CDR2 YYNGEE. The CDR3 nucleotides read TGTGCCAGCAGCACCTCAGGGGGGCCCTACGAGCAGTACTTC. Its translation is CASSTSGGPYEQYF.

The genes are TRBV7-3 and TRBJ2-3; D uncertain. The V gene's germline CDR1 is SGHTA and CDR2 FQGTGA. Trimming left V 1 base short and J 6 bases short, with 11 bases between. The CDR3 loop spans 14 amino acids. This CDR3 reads CASSLNPGVDTQYF. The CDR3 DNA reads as TGTGCCAGCAGCTTAAATCCTGGGGTCGATACGCAGTATTTT.

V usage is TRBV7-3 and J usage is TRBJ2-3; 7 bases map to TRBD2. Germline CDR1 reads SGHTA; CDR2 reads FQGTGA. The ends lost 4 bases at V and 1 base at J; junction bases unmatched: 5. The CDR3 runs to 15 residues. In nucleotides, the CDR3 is TGTGCCAGCAGCTGGGGAGGGCTTGGCACAGATACGCAGTATTTT. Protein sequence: CASSWGGLGTDTQYF.

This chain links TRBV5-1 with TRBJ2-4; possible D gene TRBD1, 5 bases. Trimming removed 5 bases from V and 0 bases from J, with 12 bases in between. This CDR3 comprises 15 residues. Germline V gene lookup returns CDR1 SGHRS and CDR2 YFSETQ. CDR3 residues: CASRDQGLAKNIQYF. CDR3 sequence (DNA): TGCGCCAGCAGGGACCAGGGTCTAGCCAAAAACATTCAGTACTTC.

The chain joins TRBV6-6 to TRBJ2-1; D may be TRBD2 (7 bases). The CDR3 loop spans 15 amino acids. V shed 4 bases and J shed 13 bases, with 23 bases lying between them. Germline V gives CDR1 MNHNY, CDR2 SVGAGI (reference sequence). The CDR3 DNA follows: TGTGCCAGCAGTTCCGTCCTGCGGGGGCGCTTTGGCCAGTTCTTC. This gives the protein CASSSVLRGRFGQFF.

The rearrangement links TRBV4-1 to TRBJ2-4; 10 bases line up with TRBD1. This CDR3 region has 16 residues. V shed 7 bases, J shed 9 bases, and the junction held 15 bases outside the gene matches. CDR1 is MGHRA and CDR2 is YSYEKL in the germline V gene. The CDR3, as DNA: TGCGCCAGCACCTTGGGGGACAGGGGCGGGAAGGTCATTCAGTACTTC. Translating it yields CASTLGDRGGKVIQYF.

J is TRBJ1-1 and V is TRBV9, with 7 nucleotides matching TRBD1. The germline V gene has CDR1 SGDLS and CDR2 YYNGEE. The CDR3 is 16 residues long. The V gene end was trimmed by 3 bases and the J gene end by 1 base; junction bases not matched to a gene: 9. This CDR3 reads CASSASQGFPNTEAFF. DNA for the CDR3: TGTGCCAGCAGCGCCTCACAGGGGTTCCCGAACACTGAAGCTTTCTTT.

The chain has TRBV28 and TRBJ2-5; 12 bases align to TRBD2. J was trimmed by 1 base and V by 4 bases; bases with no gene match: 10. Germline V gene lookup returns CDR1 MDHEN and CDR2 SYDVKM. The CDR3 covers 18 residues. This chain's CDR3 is CASSSRLAGGQFQETQYF. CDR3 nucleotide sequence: TGTGCCAGCAGTTCTCGTCTAGCGGGGGGGCAATTCCAAGAGACCCAGTACTTC. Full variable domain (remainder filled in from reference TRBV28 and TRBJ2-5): DVKVTQSSRYLVKRTGEKVFLECVQDMDHENMFWYRQDPGLGLRLIYFSYDVKMKEKGDIPEGYSVSREKKERFSLILESASTNQTSMYLCASSSRLAGGQFQETQYFGPGTRLLVL.

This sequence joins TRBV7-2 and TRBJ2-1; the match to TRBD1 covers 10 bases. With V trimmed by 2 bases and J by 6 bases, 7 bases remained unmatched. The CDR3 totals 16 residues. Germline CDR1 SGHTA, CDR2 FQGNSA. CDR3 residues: CASSLRTGGRGNEQFF. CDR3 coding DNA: TGTGCCAGCAGCTTAAGGACAGGGGGGCGCGGCAATGAGCAGTTCTTC.

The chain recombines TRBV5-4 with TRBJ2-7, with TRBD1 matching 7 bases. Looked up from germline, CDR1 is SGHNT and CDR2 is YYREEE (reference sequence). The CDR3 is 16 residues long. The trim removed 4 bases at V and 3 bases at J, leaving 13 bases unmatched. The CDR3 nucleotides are TGTGCCAGCAGCCCATCCGGAGACAGGGCCCACTACGAGCAGTACTTC. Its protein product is CASSPSGDRAHYEQYF.

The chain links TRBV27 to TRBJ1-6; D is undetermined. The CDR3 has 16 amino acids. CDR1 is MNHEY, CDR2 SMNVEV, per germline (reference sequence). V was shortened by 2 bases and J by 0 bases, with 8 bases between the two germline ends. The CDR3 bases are TGTGCCAGCAGTTTAAAGGCGAGCTCCTATAATTCACCCCTCCACTTT. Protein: CASSLKASSYNSPLHF.

The CDR3 loop is CASSPQGTVREQYF. The CDR3 DNA reads as TGTGCCAGCAGCCCCCAAGGCACCGTTCGCGAGCAGTACTTC. The genes are TRBV11-3 and TRBJ2-7; D ambiguous. V lost 5 bases and J 6 bases, leaving 17 bases between the germline ends. Germline CDR1 SGHNT, CDR2 YENEEA. This CDR3 spans 14 amino acids. The variable domain in full, completed from reference TRBV11-3 and TRBJ2-7, reads EAGVVQSPRYKIIEKKQPVAFWCNPISGHNTLYWYLQNLGQGPELLIRYENEEAVDDSQLPKDRFSAERLKGVDSTLKIQPAELGDSAVYLCASSPQGTVREQYFGPGTRLTVT.

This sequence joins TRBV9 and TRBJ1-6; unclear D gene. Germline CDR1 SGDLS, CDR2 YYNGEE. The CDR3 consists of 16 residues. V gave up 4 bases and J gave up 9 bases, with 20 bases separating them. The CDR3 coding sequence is TGTGCCAGCAGCCCCAGCGGGAGGGATTACGGTTCACCCCTCCACTTT. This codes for CASSPSGRDYGSPLHF.

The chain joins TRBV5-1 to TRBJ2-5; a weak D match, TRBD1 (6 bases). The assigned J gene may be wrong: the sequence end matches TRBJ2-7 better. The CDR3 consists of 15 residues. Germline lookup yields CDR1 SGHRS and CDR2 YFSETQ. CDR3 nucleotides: TGCGCCAGCAGCCGGCAACAGGGCCCCTCCTACGAGCAGTACTTC. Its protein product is CASSRQQGPSYEQYF.